What follows is one TCR beta chain and its context. This receptor's antigen is unknown. No much larger clone exists at a distance of one base, and base qualities are not known. TCR beta repertoires were profiled from peripheral blood of under 15 young patients with multiple sclerosis to demonstrate the VDJtools post-analysis software. The multiple sclerosis patients were children and adolescents ranging in age from roughly 6 to 16 years. The sample originates from a study of post-analysis software for immune sequencing data (dated by TCRdb to between 2014 and 2016). Study-level background: Recorded disease courses included relapsing-remitting, secondary progressive and progressive-relapsing multiple sclerosis, with some patients lacking subtype annotation. The patient repertoires were compared against about a dozen previously published healthy control repertoires obtained from donors aged roughly 6 to 28 years. A subset of samples was prepared in parallel using single-end sample barcoding, then pooled and co-amplified after Illumina adapter ligation.

Preparation of the library involved PCR. Instrument on record: Illumina HiSeq 2500. To reduce PCR and sequencing biases, unique molecular identifiers were built into the TCR beta cDNA libraries. Per 1 to 10 million input T cells, some 500,000 cDNA molecules were obtained, such that each molecule approximated one T cell. Patient libraries were prepared and sequenced with the same protocol used for the earlier healthy control dataset. Samples belonging to the same batch were prepared together, multiplexed and sequenced on a shared HiSeq lane. Per the original workflow: MIGEC handled the raw barcoded reads, throwing out single-read molecular identifier groups before consensus assembly and CDR3 extraction. Clonotype tables were post-analysed with VDJtools, and diversity was normalized by down-sampling all datasets to the smallest sample size. To correct batch-related cross-sample contamination, repertoire overlap clustering matched CDR3 amino acid sequences but not nucleotide sequences. TCRdb took the public reads, trimmed them with fastp at Q25, ran MiXCR for clone calling and kept in-frame beta chains. A single entry per CDR3 protein holds the most common genes and DNA from its merged rows. None of the V and J calls come from the authors' own analysis; TCRdb made them. This sample comprises around 770,000 distinct CDR3 sequences, roughly 50% of them detected only once. The ten largest clones add up to roughly 5.2% of the sample.

General findings and caveats noted by the study authors: The multiple sclerosis patient group was slightly younger than the control group. Multiple sclerosis patients had significantly lower normalized Chao1 diversity than controls, a result that suggests substantial peripheral T-cell clonal expansion. Strong co-clustering of samples prepared in the same batch was shown by direct clustering with F measure, prompting a batch-effect correction.

The sequenced sample was blood. The sequence came from a girl aged 10-17 years with multiple sclerosis.

Here is the DNA: TGTGCCAGCAGAACAGGGGTAACGGGCGTAAAGGATCAGCCCCAGCATTTT. It is translated as CASRTGVTGVKDQPQHF. The sequence joins TRBV6-1 to TRBJ1-5; TRBD1 agrees with 7 junctional bases. At the junction V is shortened by 6 bases and J by 5 bases; bases outside the gene matches: 16. In the germline V gene, CDR1 corresponds to MNHNS and CDR2 to SASEGT. Reading from cysteine to phenylalanine, the CDR3 counts 17 amino acids. The entry retains the CDR3 DNA only, 51 bases that are in frame from base 1.